This passage covers 29 T cell receptor beta chains from one sample sequenced in a study of cytomegalovirus exposure and HLA in healthy donors. The PCR ran on 60 Vbeta and 13 Jbeta primers. Sequencing used immunoSEQ multiplex PCR; TCRdb keeps in-frame clones, though not all of them. The sample shows more than 100,000 clones, roughly three quarters of them seen only once. Sequencing was carried out using PBMCs. Receptor source: a male donor in good health and CMV-seronegative.

This clone has a single count. The chain carries TRBV10-3 and TRBJ2-5, with 8 bases fitting TRBD2. J lost 5 bases, V lost 4 bases, and 9 bases had no gene match. CDR1 is ENHRY, CDR2 SYGVKD, per germline. The CDR3 contains 15 residues. CDR3 sequence: CAISAGRGGRETQYF. DNA of the CDR3: TGTGCCATCAGTGCAGGTCGGGGGGGCCGGGAGACCCAGTACTTC.

This chain joins TRBV11-2 and TRBJ1-6, with TRBD1 as a possible D gene (6 bases). The CDR3 is 14 amino acids. Trimming shortened V by 6 bases and J by 9 bases, and 15 bases separated the two germline ends. The germline CDR1 and CDR2 sequences are SGHAT and FQNNGV. The CDR3: CASRPQGRGSPLHF. The CDR3 coding sequence is TGTGCCAGCAGGCCCCAGGGGAGGGGTTCACCCCTCCACTTT. The full variable domain, its missing parts supplied by reference TRBV11-2 and TRBJ1-6, is EAGVAQSPRYKIIEKRQSVAFWCNPISGHATLYWYQQILGQGPKLLIQFQNNGVVDDSQLPKDRFSAERLKGVDSTLKIQPAKLEDSAVYLCASRPQGRGSPLHFGNGTRLTVT.

This chain links TRBV27 with TRBJ1-1, with 7 bases lining up with TRBD1. This CDR3 comprises 14 residues. Trimming removed 6 bases from V and 5 bases from J; junction bases left unmatched: 9. Germline V lookup: CDR1 MNHEY, CDR2 SMNVEV (reference sequence). The DNA of the CDR3 is TGTGCCAGCAGCCCAGACAGGGCGACTACTGAAGCTTTCTTT. Protein product: CASSPDRATTEAFF.

V usage is TRBV27 and J usage is TRBJ2-1; the match to TRBD2 covers 14 bases. Trimming cost V 5 bases and J 9 bases; bases outside gene matches: 9. Looked up from germline, CDR1 is MNHEY and CDR2 is SMNVEV (reference sequence). CDR3 length: 16 residues. In DNA, the CDR3 is TGTGCCAGCAGTCCGTCCAGACTAGCGGGGGGGACTGAGCAGTTCTTC. Translated: CASSPSRLAGGTEQFF.

This clone has only a few counts. The V call is TRBV6-5, the J call TRBJ2-3; D call uncertain. Germline CDR1 and CDR2: MNHEY and SVGAGI. V was clipped by 6 bases and J by 6 bases, with 10 bases between them. The CDR3 has 12 amino acids. CDR3 protein: CASSPIVDTQYF. Written as DNA, the CDR3 is TGTGCCAGCAGCCCCATAGTGGATACGCAGTATTTT.

In this sample, this clone turned up a few times. The V call is TRBV19, the J call TRBJ1-2, with D hard to call. The CDR3 runs to 14 residues. Between the trimmed V and J ends, which lost 3 bases and 8 bases, there was a span of 16 bases. Germline V lookup: CDR1 LNHDA, CDR2 SQIVND (reference sequence). As DNA, the CDR3 is TGTGCCAGTAGTATCCCGGAATACCCCGGGGGCTACACCTTC. This codes for CASSIPEYPGGYTF.

The chain carries TRBV15 and TRBJ1-5; 10 nucleotides align to TRBD1. This CDR3 is 19 amino acids long. Germline V gene sequence: CDR1 LNHNV, CDR2 YYDKDF (reference sequence). With 0 bases clipped from V and 1 base from J, the junction kept 9 bases outside the gene matches. Written as DNA, the CDR3 is TGTGCCACCAGCAGAGATAGACAGGGGGCTTGGAGAAGCAATCAGCCCCAGCATTTT. Its translation is CATSRDRQGAWRSNQPQHF.

In the case of this clone: Other DNA variants within this sample encode the same CDR3. The CDR3, as DNA: TGTGCCAGCAGTGCGGGGCAGGGGGCCTACGAGCAGTACTTC. Translation: CASSAGQGAYEQYF. The chain carries TRBV25-1 and TRBJ2-7, with TRBD1 matching over 7 bases. Germline assignment: CDR1 MGHDK and CDR2 SYGVNS. The CDR3 extends over 14 amino acids. After removal of 4 bases from V and 2 bases from J, the junction contained 5 bases not matched to a gene.

This chain links TRBV9 with TRBJ2-3; TRBD2 aligns across 7 bases. The germline V gene encodes CDR1 SGDLS and CDR2 YYNGEE. The CDR3 contains 16 residues. V lost 0 bases to trimming and J lost 0 bases; unmatched junction nucleotides: 4. CDR3 in amino acids: CASSVGGGLSTDTQYF. In DNA, the CDR3 is TGTGCCAGCAGCGTAGGCGGGGGTCTCAGCACAGATACGCAGTATTTT.

The V call is TRBV7-2, the J call TRBJ1-5, with 8 bases lining up with TRBD1. The germline CDR1 and CDR2 sequences are SGHTA and FQGNSA. J lost 6 bases, V lost 5 bases, and 12 bases had no gene match. The CDR3 runs 16 residues. The CDR3: CASSLRTGTYGQPQHF. The CDR3 nucleotides are TGTGCCAGCAGCCTACGGACAGGGACTTATGGTCAGCCCCAGCATTTT.

V usage is TRBV7-9 and J usage is TRBJ1-4; 11 bases agree with TRBD1. Germline CDR1 is SEHNR and CDR2 is FQNEAQ (reference sequence). V was clipped by 5 bases and J by 7 bases; unmatched bases: 3. This CDR3 has 14 residues. The CDR3 is CASSRGTGGEKLFF. Written as DNA, the CDR3 is TGTGCCAGCAGCCGCGGGACAGGGGGTGAAAAACTGTTTTTT.

Here the CDR3 reads CASSLASGQGTTGELFF. CDR3 DNA: TGTGCCAGCAGCTTAGCATCGGGACAGGGGACCACCGGGGAGCTGTTTTTT. The genes are TRBV7-8 and TRBJ2-2, with 10 bases that match TRBD1. This CDR3 is built from 17 residues. Germline trimming cut 0 bases from V and 4 bases from J; bases unmatched to any gene: 5. Germline V gene data show CDR1 as SGHVS and CDR2 as FQNEAQ.

The V call is TRBV6-5, the J call TRBJ2-3; 7 bases map to TRBD1. This CDR3 has 15 residues. J lost 3 bases, V lost 6 bases, and 9 bases had no gene match. Germline CDR1 MNHEY, CDR2 SVGAGI. The CDR3 sequence is CASRTTRGQTDTQYF. As DNA, the CDR3 is TGTGCCAGCAGAACTACCAGGGGACAGACAGATACGCAGTATTTT.

V and J are TRBV10-3 and TRBJ1-4; 9 nucleotides match TRBD1. Per germline, CDR1 ENHRY and CDR2 SYGVKD. CDR3 length: 16 residues. V dropped 5 bases and J dropped 7; count of bases not matched to a gene: 11. The CDR3 sequence: CAISQPGQGVSEKLFF. CDR3 in DNA: TGTGCCATCAGTCAACCGGGACAGGGTGTGAGTGAAAAACTGTTTTTT.

The gene calls are TRBV29-1 and TRBJ1-2, with 7 bases matching TRBD1. The trim removed 5 bases at V and 5 bases at J, leaving 8 bases unmatched. The germline V gene has CDR1 SQVTM and CDR2 ANQGSEA. The CDR3 length is 13 residues. The CDR3 DNA sequence: TGCAGCGTTAGGACAGGCCAGGGGTATGGCTACACCTTC. This sequence encodes CSVRTGQGYGYTF.

About this clone: This same CDR3 is encoded by further DNA sequences in the sample. V and J are TRBV5-4 and TRBJ2-5; TRBD1 agrees at 7 bases. CDR1 is SGHNT, CDR2 YYREEE, per germline (reference sequence). This CDR3 has 13 amino acids. Trimming took 0 bases from V and 4 from J; bases not matched to a gene: 0. CDR3 DNA: TGTGCCAGCAGCTTGGCAGGGGGAGAGACCCAGTACTTC. It codes for CASSLAGGETQYF.

This clone was observed a single time. The chain links TRBV19 to TRBJ2-1; 11 bases fit TRBD2. The ends lost 3 bases at V and 5 bases at J; junction bases unmatched: 6. Germline V gives CDR1 LNHDA, CDR2 SQIVND (reference sequence). The CDR3 length is 16 residues. The CDR3 reads CASSILLAGGHNEQFF. CDR3 DNA sequence: TGTGCCAGTAGTATCCTCCTAGCGGGAGGTCACAATGAGCAGTTCTTC.

This clone has a single count. The chain uses TRBV7-3 and TRBJ1-1, with TRBD1 matching over 9 bases. The junction had 6 bases not matched to a gene; V was cut back by 5 bases and J by 5 bases. CDR3 size: 14 residues. The V gene's germline CDR1 is SGHTA and CDR2 FQGTGA. In DNA, the CDR3 is TGTGCCAGCAGCCCGGGACAGGGCCGAACTGAAGCTTTCTTT. Encoded protein: CASSPGQGRTEAFF.

The chain uses TRBV28 and TRBJ2-1; the D gene is possibly TRBD1 (5 bases). Trimming pared 4 bases from V and 9 bases from J, leaving 16 bases between. The germline gives CDR1 MDHEN, CDR2 SYDVKM. This CDR3 is 14 amino acids long. The CDR3 DNA sequence: TGTGCCAGCAGTTACACAGGCCCCACGCGTGAGCAGTTCTTC. It translates to CASSYTGPTREQFF.

This chain joins TRBV14 and TRBJ1-2, with TRBD1 matching 8 bases. The V gene's germline CDR1 is SGHDN and CDR2 FVKESK. CDR3 length: 14 residues. J gave up 6 bases and V 4 bases, and 7 bases lay outside the gene matches. Here the CDR3 reads CASSPRTGIHGYTF. CDR3 bases: TGTGCCAGCAGCCCTCGGACAGGGATTCATGGCTACACCTTC.

In this sample, this clone turned up once. The chain is built from TRBV12-5 and TRBJ2-5, with a tentative D call TRBD1 (6 bases). CDR3 length equals 14 residues. Germline CDR1 and CDR2: LGHNT and FRNRAP. V was cut by 2 bases and J by 3 bases, with 10 bases left in between. The CDR3 protein is CASGLMGAEETQYF. DNA of the CDR3: TGTGCTAGTGGTTTGATGGGGGCAGAAGAGACCCAGTACTTC.

This chain's CDR3 is CASSQPDRDQETQYF. CDR3 in DNA: TGCGCCAGCAGCCAACCCGACAGGGACCAAGAGACCCAGTACTTC. The gene calls are TRBV4-1 and TRBJ2-5; 7 nucleotides align to TRBD1. The CDR3 totals 15 residues. V lost 2 bases to trimming and J lost 0 bases; unmatched junction nucleotides: 3. Germline V lookup: CDR1 MGHRA, CDR2 YSYEKL.

The chain has TRBV2 and TRBJ2-1, with TRBD1 as a possible D gene (6 bases). Trimming stripped 4 bases from V and 2 bases from J, with 15 bases between. This CDR3 spans 16 amino acids. The germline V gene encodes CDR1 SNHLY and CDR2 FYNNEI. The CDR3 region has the DNA TGTGCCAGCAGTGGCCGACGGACAGTCACCTACAATGAGCAGTTCTTC. This sequence encodes CASSGRRTVTYNEQFF.

The chain links TRBV18 to TRBJ2-4; 8 nucleotides align to TRBD1. Unmatched junction bases numbered 10, after V lost 6 bases and J lost 6 bases. This CDR3 region has 15 residues. Looked up from germline, CDR1 is KGHSH and CDR2 is LQKENI. The CDR3 DNA is TGTGCCAGCTCCCTTCGGACAGGGCCCCTAAACATTCAGTACTTC. Protein sequence: CASSLRTGPLNIQYF.

Points on this clone: Other DNA sequences in the same sample also yield this CDR3. The chain employs TRBV29-1 and TRBJ1-4, with unresolved D. Germline CDR1 and CDR2: SQVTM and ANQGSEA. V was shortened by 4 bases and J by 0 bases, with 9 bases between the two germline ends. This CDR3 spans 14 amino acids. In DNA, the CDR3 is TGCAGCGTTGTCCCCCGGGCAACTAATGAAAAACTGTTTTTT. As protein: CSVVPRATNEKLFF. The full variable domain, its missing parts supplied by reference TRBV29-1 and TRBJ1-4, is SAVISQKPSRDICQRGTSLTIQCQVDSQVTMMFWYRQQPGQSLTLIATANQGSEATYESGFVIDKFPISRPNLTFSTLTVSNMSPEDSSIYLCSVVPRATNEKLFFGSGTQLSVL.

The chain is built from TRBV5-5 and TRBJ2-1; a possible D gene is TRBD2 (5 bases). The V gene lost 0 bases and the J gene lost 4 bases, with 14 bases spanning the gap. This CDR3 contains 16 residues. Germline CDR1 and CDR2: SGHKS and YYEKEE (reference sequence). The CDR3 DNA sequence: TGTGCCAGCAGCTTGGCTAGTCAGACTATTTACAATGAGCAGTTCTTC. As protein: CASSLASQTIYNEQFF. Filled out from reference TRBV5-5 and TRBJ2-1, the complete variable domain reads DAGVTQSPTHLIKTRGQQVTLRCSPISGHKSVSWYQQVLGQGPQFIFQYYEKEERGRGNFPDRFSARQFPNYSSELNVNALLLGDSALYLCASSLASQTIYNEQFFGPGTRLTVL.

The V and J genes are TRBV6-6 and TRBJ2-5, with a weak D call TRBD2 (6 bases). Trimming removed 0 bases at V and 2 bases at J, with 10 bases between. The CDR3 is 15 residues long. The germline V gene encodes CDR1 MNHNY and CDR2 SVGAGI (reference sequence). The chain's CDR3 is CASSYSWDLQETQYF. The CDR3 nucleotides are TGTGCCAGCAGTTACTCTTGGGACTTGCAAGAGACCCAGTACTTC.

The CDR3 coding sequence is TGTGCCTGGGGTAGACAGGGCCATCAGCCCCAGCATTTT. As protein: CAWGRQGHQPQHF. The chain couples TRBV30 to TRBJ1-5, with 7 nucleotides matching TRBD1. The J segment lost 5 bases and the V segment lost 5 bases, leaving 6 bases of the junction unmatched. Germline lookup yields CDR1 GTSNPN and CDR2 SVGIG (reference sequence). The CDR3 totals 13 residues.

The chain combines TRBV5-1 with TRBJ2-5; maybe TRBD2 (5 bases). From germline, CDR1 is SGHRS and CDR2 YFSETQ. V lost 2 bases, J lost 5 bases, and 10 bases lay in between. The CDR3 is made up of 13 amino acids. Written as DNA, the CDR3 is TGCGCCAGCAGCTTAGGAGGAGGCGAGACCCAGTACTTC. As protein: CASSLGGGETQYF.